This passage covers 29 T cell receptor beta chains from one sample sequenced in a study of liver allograft versus peripheral blood T cells (dated by TCRdb to 2018 to 2021). Regarding the complete study: The study compared T cell receptor repertoires found within transplanted livers against repertoires in the peripheral blood of liver transplant recipients.

Sequencing was carried out with an Illumina MiSeq. TCRdb's own reprocessing of the public reads used fastp at Q25 and MiXCR and kept productive beta chains. Rows with one shared CDR3 protein collapse into an entry with the most common genes and DNA. For this sample there are about 7,800 distinct CDR3 sequences; roughly a sixth appear just once. The ten largest clones add up to 1.3% to 1.5% of the sample. The receptor set was obtained from a human patient who had a liver transplant. Post transplant, some T cells may arise from the graft donor.

The sample holds many counts of this clonotype. The chain couples TRBV5-6 to TRBJ1-1; D may be TRBD1 (5 bases). The CDR3 sequence is 14 residues long. With 2 bases removed from V and 1 base from J, the gap between germline ends came to 9 bases. CDR1 SGHDT and CDR2 YYEEEE come from the germline V gene. In DNA form, the CDR3 reads TGTGCCAGCAGCTTCCTGGGGGAGAACACTGAAGCTTTCTTT. The encoded protein is CASSFLGENTEAFF.

Only a few counts were recorded for this clonotype. The chain employs TRBV12-3 or TRBV12-4 and TRBJ1-2; D gene uncertain. The CDR3 is made up of 12 amino acids. V lost 5 bases and J lost 8, with 12 bases in between. CDR3 DNA sequence: TGTGCCAGCAGTATACAAGCGCGCGGCTACACCTTC. It encodes CASSIQARGYTF.

This chain joins TRBV3-1 and TRBJ2-7, with 10 bases aligning to TRBD2. The J call may not be correct, given that the DNA end is closer to TRBJ2-1. Germline values: CDR1 LGHDT, CDR2 YNNKEL (reference sequence). The CDR3 consists of 15 residues. This CDR3 reads CASSPSSGGHNEQFF. The CDR3, as DNA: TGTGCCAGCAGCCCTTCTAGCGGGGGCCACAATGAGCAGTTCTTC.

This clonotype was detected once. The rearrangement uses TRBV6-6 and TRBJ1-1; TRBD1 matches at 9 bases. Germline lookup yields CDR1 MNHNY and CDR2 SVGAGI (reference sequence). The CDR3 is made up of 14 amino acids. The J segment lost 4 bases and the V segment lost 5 bases, leaving 5 bases of the junction unmatched. The CDR3 bases are TGTGCCAGCAGTAAATCGGGACAGGGCACTGAAGCTTTCTTT. Protein product: CASSKSGQGTEAFF.

By share of the sample, this clonotype is medium-sized. This chain uses TRBV19 with TRBJ1-4; no firm D call. V lost 10 bases, J lost 4 bases, and 13 bases lay in between. Germline assignment: CDR1 LNHDA and CDR2 SQIVND (reference sequence). The CDR3 is 13 residues long. The CDR3 DNA reads as TGTGCCACCAATGGAGGGTATAATGAAAAACTGTTTTTT. This gives the protein CATNGGYNEKLFF.

V usage is TRBV11-2 and J usage is TRBJ2-1, with 7 bases lining up with TRBD2. The J segment lost 5 bases and the V segment lost 5 bases, leaving 6 bases of the junction unmatched. The CDR3 loop spans 14 amino acids. From germline, CDR1 is SGHAT and CDR2 FQNNGV. CDR3 residues: CASSTTSAHNEQFF. CDR3 coding DNA: TGTGCCAGCAGCACTACTAGCGCACACAATGAGCAGTTCTTC.

This clonotype has at least ten counts. V gene TRBV25-1 combines with J gene TRBJ2-7, with 10 bases fitting TRBD1. V lost 0 bases to trimming and J lost 2 bases; unmatched junction nucleotides: 4. From germline, CDR1 is MGHDK and CDR2 SYGVNS. This CDR3 contains 16 residues. The CDR3: CASSEYDGTGAYEQYF. The CDR3, as DNA: TGTGCCAGCAGTGAATATGATGGGACAGGGGCCTACGAGCAGTACTTC.

A word on this clonotype: A far larger clone differs by one base, so this is likely a read error. The rearrangement uses TRBV6-6 and TRBJ1-4, with 10 bases matching TRBD1. The CDR3 has 17 residues. J lost 7 bases, V lost 6 bases, and 14 bases had no gene match. Germline values: CDR1 MNHNY, CDR2 SVGAGI (reference sequence). CDR3 sequence (DNA): TGTGCCAGCAGGTCGGACAGGGGGACTTTATGTGGTGAAAAACTGTTTTTT. Residues: CASRSDRGTLCGEKLFF.

This clonotype was recorded a few times. This chain links TRBV20-1 with TRBJ1-2; maybe TRBD1 (6 bases). Germline CDR1 and CDR2: DFQATT and SNEGSKA (reference sequence). This CDR3 region has 11 residues. The V and J ends lost 4 bases and 14 bases respectively, with 17 bases between them. CDR3 sequence reads: CSATPGGEMTF. The CDR3 region has the DNA TGCAGTGCTACCCCGGGGGGCGAAATGACCTTC.

This clonotype is deemed medium-sized (0.01 to 0.1%). The chain carries TRBV6-2 or TRBV6-3 and TRBJ1-2; D perhaps matches TRBD1 (5 bases). This CDR3 comprises 13 residues. Germline loops: CDR1 MNHEY, CDR2 SVGEGT. V shed 8 bases and J shed 0 bases, with 10 bases lying between them. The CDR3 sequence: CASRDRSNYGYTF. The CDR3 DNA reads TGTGCCAGCCGGGACCGATCTAACTATGGCTACACCTTC.

This clonotype was observed at least ten times. This rearrangement joins TRBV6-5 to TRBJ1-4; D is possibly TRBD1 (6 bases). Trimming pared 6 bases from V and 4 bases from J, leaving 12 bases between. This CDR3 spans 14 amino acids. Per germline, CDR1 MNHEY and CDR2 SVGAGI. The CDR3: CASSDRRFNEKLFF. CDR3 nucleotide sequence: TGTGCCAGCAGCGACAGGCGGTTTAATGAAAAACTGTTTTTT.

By share of the sample, this clonotype is medium-sized. The CDR3 loop reads CSASSQPTEAFF. The CDR3 DNA reads as TGCAGTGCTAGTTCCCAGCCAACTGAAGCTTTCTTT. The rearrangement links TRBV20-1 to TRBJ1-1; D is unresolved. Germline-derived CDR1 and CDR2 are DFQATT and SNEGSKA (reference sequence). The CDR3 has 12 amino acids. The V end lost 3 bases, the J end lost 5 bases, and 10 bases lay between the germline ends.

This clonotype has more than one count but fewer than ten. The rearrangement uses TRBV12-3 or TRBV12-4 and TRBJ2-7, with D possibly TRBD2 on 5 matching bases. CDR3 size: 14 residues. V was cut by 3 bases and J by 2 bases, with 11 bases left in between. CDR3 bases: TGTGCCAGCAGTTTTAGGTTTAGCGCCTACGAGCAGTACTTC. As protein: CASSFRFSAYEQYF.

This clonotype was seen at least ten times. The genes are TRBV12-3 or TRBV12-4 and TRBJ1-4; D is ambiguous. This CDR3 comprises 14 residues. Trimming removed 7 bases from V and 0 bases from J, with 9 bases in between. This CDR3 reads CASTPLATNEKLFF. The DNA for the CDR3 is TGTGCCAGCACACCCCTTGCAACTAATGAAAAACTGTTTTTT.

A word on this clonotype: This is likely an artifact of a read error, given a far larger clone one base away. The rearrangement links TRBV6-1 to TRBJ1-4; 10 nucleotides line up with TRBD1. The germline CDR1 and CDR2 sequences are MNHNS and SASEGT. V dropped 8 bases and J dropped 0; count of bases not matched to a gene: 3. The CDR3 sequence is 15 residues long. The CDR3 loop reads CASRTGGATNEKLFF. Here the CDR3 DNA reads TGTGCCAGCCGGACAGGGGGGGCAACTAATGAAAAACTGTTTTTT.

This clonotype was counted ten times or more. The rearrangement links TRBV10-3 to TRBJ1-2; D is perhaps TRBD1 (5 bases). Per germline, CDR1 ENHRY and CDR2 SYGVKD. Trimming stripped 3 bases from V and 0 bases from J, with 23 bases between. This CDR3 region has 19 residues. This CDR3 reads CAISDFSPGQGPANYGYTF. The CDR3 DNA follows: TGTGCCATCAGTGATTTTTCCCCGGGGCAGGGTCCGGCTAACTATGGCTACACCTTC.

By sample fraction, this clonotype is medium-sized. V usage is TRBV5-6 and J usage is TRBJ1-2; unclear D gene. This CDR3 comprises 14 residues. Trimming left V 4 bases short and J 6 bases short, with 16 bases between. CDR1 is SGHDT, CDR2 YYEEEE, per germline. The CDR3 DNA reads TGTGCCAGCAGCCTTCTAGGTGACGGGAATGGCTACACCTTC. Its protein is CASSLLGDGNGYTF.

By share, this clonotype ranks as medium-sized. This rearrangement joins TRBV14 to TRBJ1-2; TRBD1 agrees at 7 bases. This CDR3 is 13 amino acids long. Germline V gene sequence: CDR1 SGHDN, CDR2 FVKESK. V lost 4 bases, J lost 4 bases, and 3 bases stayed unmatched. The CDR3 sequence is CASSPGTAYGYTF. CDR3 coding DNA: TGTGCCAGCAGCCCTGGGACAGCCTATGGCTACACCTTC.

This clonotype was detected only a few times. V and J are TRBV13 and TRBJ2-3; D gene uncertain. CDR1 and CDR2 from the germline V gene are PRHDT and FYEKMQ (reference sequence). With 3 bases removed from V and 8 bases from J, the gap between germline ends came to 6 bases. This CDR3 has 11 residues. Here the CDR3 reads CASSFVATQYF. The CDR3 region has the DNA TGTGCCAGCAGCTTCGTGGCTACGCAGTATTTT.

This clonotype was counted only a few times. V usage is TRBV5-1 and J usage is TRBJ1-3, with D possibly being TRBD1 (6 bases). The V and J ends lost 4 bases and 2 bases respectively, with 10 bases between them. CDR1 is SGHRS and CDR2 is YFSETQ in the germline V gene. This CDR3 is 14 amino acids long. CDR3 region: CASSLQGAGNTIYF. The DNA of the CDR3 is TGCGCCAGCAGCCTACAGGGTGCTGGAAACACCATATATTTT.

Sample share makes this clonotype medium-sized (0.01 to 0.1%). The chain joins TRBV10-3 to TRBJ1-1; D perhaps matches TRBD1 (5 bases). CDR1 and CDR2 (germline): ENHRY, SYGVKD. The CDR3 totals 16 residues. V was shortened by 2 bases and J by 1 base, with 14 bases between the two germline ends. CDR3 DNA: TGTGCCATCAGTGAGCCCCCCGGGGGTCGGAACACTGAAGCTTTCTTT. It translates to CAISEPPGGRNTEAFF.

In the case of this clonotype: This could be a read error, since a much larger clone is one nucleotide away. The V gene is TRBV30, the J gene TRBJ1-4; D may be TRBD1 (6 bases). From germline, CDR1 is GTSNPN and CDR2 SVGIG (reference sequence). The CDR3 runs 16 residues. The chain's CDR3 is CARSPDSFATNEKLFF. The DNA of the CDR3 is TGTGCCCGGAGTCCGGACAGTTTCGCAACTAATGAAAAACTGTTTTTT.

Of note for this clonotype: A much larger clone lies a single base off, so this may be a read error. The gene calls are TRBV10-3 and TRBJ2-7, with D perhaps TRBD2 (6 bases). This CDR3 has 15 residues. Germline lookup yields CDR1 ENHRY and CDR2 SYGVKD. The V and J ends lost 5 bases and 0 bases respectively, with 14 bases between them. The CDR3 sequence is CAISYAGFGSYEQYF. The CDR3 DNA reads TGTGCCATCAGTTATGCGGGATTTGGCTCCTACGAGCAGTACTTC.

This clonotype is medium-sized by share. The V and J genes are TRBV7-2 and TRBJ1-1; D gene ambiguous. Trimming removed 4 bases from V and 8 bases from J, with 8 bases in between. The CDR3 covers 11 residues. The V gene's germline CDR1 is SGHTA and CDR2 FQGNSA. CDR3 nucleotides: TGTGCCAGCAGCTACGGAGGCGAAGCTTTCTTT. Translating it yields CASSYGGEAFF.

Points on this clonotype: This sequence may be a read error, since a much larger clone differs from it by one base. The CDR3 is CASSYDRGDQPQHF. As DNA, the CDR3 is TGTGCCAGCAGTTACGACAGGGGGGATCAGCCCCAGCATTTT. This rearrangement joins TRBV6-5 to TRBJ1-5; TRBD1 matches 9 bases. With 2 bases clipped from V and 5 bases from J, the junction kept 1 base outside the gene matches. The CDR3 is 14 amino acids. Germline V gene lookup returns CDR1 MNHEY and CDR2 SVGAGI.

This clonotype was picked up a small number of times. The V gene is TRBV6-5, the J gene TRBJ1-3; no reliable D call. V lost 2 bases to trimming and J lost 3 bases, with 11 bases between them. This CDR3 spans 15 amino acids. CDR1 and CDR2 (germline): MNHEY, SVGAGI. CDR3 region: CASSYRFADGNTIYF. The CDR3 nucleotides read TGTGCCAGCAGTTACAGGTTCGCGGATGGAAACACCATATATTTT.

The chain carries TRBV6-1 and TRBJ1-4; TRBD1 matches 7 bases. Trimming took 11 bases from V and 4 from J; bases not matched to a gene: 7. The CDR3 runs to 13 residues. CDR1 MNHNS and CDR2 SASEGT come from the germline V gene. CDR3 sequence: CAGNRGHNEKLFF. CDR3 coding DNA: TGTGCCGGTAACAGGGGCCATAATGAAAAACTGTTTTTT.

The rearrangement links TRBV9 to TRBJ1-4; TRBD1 matches at 7 bases. J gave up 8 bases and V 0 bases, and 13 bases lay outside the gene matches. This CDR3 is 17 amino acids long. CDR1 and CDR2 from the germline V gene are SGDLS and YYNGEE. The chain's CDR3 is CASSVGPLTGPLEKLFF. The CDR3 coding sequence is TGTGCCAGCAGCGTAGGTCCTTTGACAGGGCCTCTCGAAAAACTGTTTTTT.

By sample share, this clonotype is medium-sized. The J gene is TRBJ1-2, the V gene TRBV29-1; 9 nucleotides match TRBD1. Germline CDR1 is SQVTM and CDR2 is ANQGSEA. J was trimmed by 0 bases and V by 7 bases; bases with no gene match: 0. The CDR3 loop spans 12 amino acids. The CDR3 region has the DNA TGCAGCGGACAGGGGGCTAACTATGGCTACACCTTC. Amino acids: CSGQGANYGYTF.